This TCR beta chain came from a study of T cells in Graves' hyperthyroidism and ophthalmopathy. The germline gives CDR1 DFQATT, CDR2 SNEGSKA (reference sequence). V lost 0 bases to trimming and J lost 1 base, with 15 bases between them. The length of the CDR3 is 16 residues. TCR beta CDR3 sequences were amplified from RNA transcripts. A first-round RT-PCR of the TCR CDR3 used the HTBI primer set. A single record per CDR3 protein comes from TCRdb applying MiXCR to the multiplex PCR reads. The table records hundreds of thousands of distinct CDR3 sequences, around 15% of them present only once. The TCR sequence derives from a woman aged 18-29 years with Graves' hyperthyroidism. This chain uses TRBV20-1 with TRBJ2-5; possibly TRBD2 for D (7 bases). Sequencing was carried out using blood. The CDR3 here is CSARDVGGPAQETQYF. In DNA form, the CDR3 reads TGCAGTGCTAGAGATGTGGGGGGGCCAGCCCAAGAGACCCAGTACTTC.